This T cell receptor beta chain emerged from a study of cytomegalovirus exposure and HLA in healthy donors. Overall study results and limits: Earlier analysis yielded a pattern in which most TCR beta V segments were productive about 87% or about 30% of the time. Analysis performed later showed TCR beta chains linked to HLA being more clonally expanded than equally common others.

Remarks on this clone: Its target is not known.

60 Vbeta and 13 Jbeta primers were used in PCR. Clones were read by immunoSEQ multiplex PCR, and TCRdb kept only the in-frame ones, dropping some. The sample records 150,000 to 200,000 clones, roughly four fifths being singletons. Germline CDR1 is MDHEN and CDR2 is SYDVKM. V shed 6 bases and J shed 1 base, with 21 bases lying between them. This CDR3 is 17 amino acids long. The sequence derives from a female donor in good health and CMV-seronegative. The rearrangement joins TRBV28 to TRBJ2-5, with D perhaps TRBD2 (6 bases). Sequencing was done on a sample of PBMCs. CDR3: CASSRAGHEMGQETQYF. The CDR3 region has the DNA TGTGCCAGCAGCCGGGCGGGGCACGAAATGGGCCAAGAGACCCAGTACTTC. The full variable domain, rest sourced from reference TRBV28 and TRBJ2-5, is DVKVTQSSRYLVKRTGEKVFLECVQDMDHENMFWYRQDPGLGLRLIYFSYDVKMKEKGDIPEGYSVSREKKERFSLILESASTNQTSMYLCASSRAGHEMGQETQYFGPGTRLLVL.